Presented here are 3 T cell receptor beta chains from one specimen sequenced in a study of cytomegalovirus exposure and HLA in healthy donors. Assay: immunoSEQ multiplex PCR; the TCRdb copy retains only in-frame clones and omits some. The data show 100,000 to 150,000 clones, with around nine tenths seen just once and 1.4% held by the top ten. Material for sequencing was PBMCs. The receptors come from a man younger than 40 in good health and CMV-seronegative.

This sequence joins TRBV18 and TRBJ2-7; TRBD2 matches at 9 bases. The germline V gene has CDR1 KGHSH and CDR2 LQKENI. The V and J ends lost 2 bases and 7 bases, in that order; junction bases with no gene match: 9. There are 15 residues in the CDR3. The CDR3 coding sequence is TGTGCCAGCTCACCATCCGCGGGAGGGCCGGAAGAGCAGTACTTC. This sequence encodes CASSPSAGGPEEQYF.

V and J are TRBV6-6 and TRBJ2-3; D unresolved. The CDR3 loop spans 13 amino acids. In germline, CDR1 is MNHNY, CDR2 SVGAGI (reference sequence). Trimming took off 5 bases at V and 0 bases at J, with 6 bases between the two ends. In nucleotides, the CDR3 is TGTGCCAGCAGTCCCCTAAGCACAGATACGCAGTATTTT. Its protein is CASSPLSTDTQYF.

The chain links TRBV10-3 to TRBJ2-7, with D possibly matching TRBD1 (6 bases). Germline CDR1 ENHRY, CDR2 SYGVKD. Deletions cut 6 bases from V and 1 base from J, with 16 bases between. The CDR3 has 15 residues. The CDR3 DNA is TGTGCCATCAGGGAGACAGGTGACGATTCCTACGAGCAGTACTTC. It specifies CAIRETGDDSYEQYF.